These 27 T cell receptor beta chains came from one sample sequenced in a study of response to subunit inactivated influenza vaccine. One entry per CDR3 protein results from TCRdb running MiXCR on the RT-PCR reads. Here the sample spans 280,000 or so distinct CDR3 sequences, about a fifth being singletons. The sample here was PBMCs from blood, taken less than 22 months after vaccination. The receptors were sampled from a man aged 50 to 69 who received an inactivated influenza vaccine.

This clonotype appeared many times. The CDR3 is CASSLRGTYEQYF. CDR3 bases: TGTGCCAGCAGTCTTAGGGGGACCTACGAGCAGTACTTC. J is TRBJ2-7 and V is TRBV28, with TRBD1 as a possible D gene (6 bases). This CDR3 comprises 13 residues. Trimming removed 5 bases from V and 2 bases from J, with 10 bases in between. Per the germline V gene, CDR1 is MDHEN and CDR2 is SYDVKM.

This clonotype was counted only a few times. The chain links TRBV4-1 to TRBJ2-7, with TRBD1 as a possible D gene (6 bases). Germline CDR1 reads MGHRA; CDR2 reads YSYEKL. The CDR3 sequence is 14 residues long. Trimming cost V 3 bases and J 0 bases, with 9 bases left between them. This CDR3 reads CASSQTGFSYEQYF. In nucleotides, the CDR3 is TGCGCCAGCAGCCAGACAGGTTTCTCCTACGAGCAGTACTTC.

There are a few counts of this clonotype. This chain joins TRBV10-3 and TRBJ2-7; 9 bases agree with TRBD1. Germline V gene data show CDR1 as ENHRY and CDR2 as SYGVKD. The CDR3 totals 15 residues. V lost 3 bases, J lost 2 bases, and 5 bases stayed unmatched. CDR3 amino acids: CAISDRDRAPYEQYF. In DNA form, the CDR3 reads TGTGCCATCAGTGACCGGGACAGGGCTCCCTACGAGCAGTACTTC.

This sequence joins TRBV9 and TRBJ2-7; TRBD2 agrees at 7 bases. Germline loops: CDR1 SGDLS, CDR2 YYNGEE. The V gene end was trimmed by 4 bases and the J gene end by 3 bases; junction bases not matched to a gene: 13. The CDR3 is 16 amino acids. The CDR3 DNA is TGTGCCAGCAGCCCGGCGGAAGGGACTACATTCTACGAGCAGTACTTC. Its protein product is CASSPAEGTTFYEQYF.

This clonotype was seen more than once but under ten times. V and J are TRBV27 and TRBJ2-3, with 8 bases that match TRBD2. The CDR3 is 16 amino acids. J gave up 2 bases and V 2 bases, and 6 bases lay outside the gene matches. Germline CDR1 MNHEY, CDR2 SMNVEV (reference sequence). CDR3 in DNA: TGTGCCAGCAGTTTACTGATAGCGGGACTCACAGATACGCAGTATTTT. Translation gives CASSLLIAGLTDTQYF.

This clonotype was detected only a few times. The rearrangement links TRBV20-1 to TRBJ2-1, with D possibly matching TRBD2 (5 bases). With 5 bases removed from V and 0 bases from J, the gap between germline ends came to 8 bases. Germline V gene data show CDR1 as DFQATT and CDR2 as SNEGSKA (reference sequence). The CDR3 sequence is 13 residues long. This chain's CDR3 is CSALASSYNEQFF. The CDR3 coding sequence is TGCAGTGCTCTAGCCAGCTCCTACAATGAGCAGTTCTTC.

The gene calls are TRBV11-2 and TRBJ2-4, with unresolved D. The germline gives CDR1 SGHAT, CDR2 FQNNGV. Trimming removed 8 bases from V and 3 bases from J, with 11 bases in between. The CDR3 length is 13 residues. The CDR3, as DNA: TGTGCCAGCCCGAAGATGGGCAAAAACATTCAGTACTTC. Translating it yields CASPKMGKNIQYF.

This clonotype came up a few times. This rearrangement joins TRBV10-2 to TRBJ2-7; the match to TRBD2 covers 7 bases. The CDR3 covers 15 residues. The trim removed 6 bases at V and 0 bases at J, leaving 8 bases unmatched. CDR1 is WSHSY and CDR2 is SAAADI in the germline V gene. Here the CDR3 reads CASRIRLASSYEQYF. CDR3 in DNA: TGCGCCAGCAGAATTCGACTAGCCAGCTCCTACGAGCAGTACTTC.

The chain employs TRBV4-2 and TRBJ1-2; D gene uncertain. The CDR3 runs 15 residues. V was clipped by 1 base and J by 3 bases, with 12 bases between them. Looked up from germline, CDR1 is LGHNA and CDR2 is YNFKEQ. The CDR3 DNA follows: TGTGCCAGCAGCCAAGGTTCTTCGGCGGACTATGGCTACACCTTC. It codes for CASSQGSSADYGYTF.

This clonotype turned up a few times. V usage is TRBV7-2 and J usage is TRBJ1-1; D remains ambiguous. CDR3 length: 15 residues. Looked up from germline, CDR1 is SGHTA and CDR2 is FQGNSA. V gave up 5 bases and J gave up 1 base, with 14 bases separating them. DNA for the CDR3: TGTGCCAGCAGCCTGGTAAGTGGCAGGAACACTGAAGCTTTCTTT. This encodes CASSLVSGRNTEAFF.

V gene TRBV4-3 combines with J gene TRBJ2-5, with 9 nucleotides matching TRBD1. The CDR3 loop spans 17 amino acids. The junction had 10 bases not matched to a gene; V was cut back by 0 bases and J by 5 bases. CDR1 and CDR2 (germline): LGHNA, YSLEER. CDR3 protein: CASSQDSPGQGFETQYF. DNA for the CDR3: TGCGCCAGCAGCCAAGATTCTCCGGGACAGGGTTTTGAGACCCAGTACTTC.

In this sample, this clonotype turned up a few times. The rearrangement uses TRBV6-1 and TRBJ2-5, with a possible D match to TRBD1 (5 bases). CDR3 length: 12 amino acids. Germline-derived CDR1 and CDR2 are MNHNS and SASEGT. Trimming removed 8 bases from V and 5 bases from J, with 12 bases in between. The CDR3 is CASASGLETQYF. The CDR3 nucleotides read TGTGCCAGCGCATCAGGGCTGGAGACCCAGTACTTC.

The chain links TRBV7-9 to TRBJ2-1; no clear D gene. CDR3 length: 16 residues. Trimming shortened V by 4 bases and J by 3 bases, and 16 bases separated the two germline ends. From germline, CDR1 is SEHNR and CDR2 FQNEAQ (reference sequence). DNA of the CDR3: TGTGCCAGCAGCTCCAGCTCCCGTCCCCTCTACAATGAGCAGTTCTTC. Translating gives CASSSSSRPLYNEQFF.

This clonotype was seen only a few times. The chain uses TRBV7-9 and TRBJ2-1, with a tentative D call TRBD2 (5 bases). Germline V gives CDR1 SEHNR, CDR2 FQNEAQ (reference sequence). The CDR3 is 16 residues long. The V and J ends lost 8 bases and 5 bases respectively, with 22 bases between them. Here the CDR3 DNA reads TGTGCCAGCCCGGGAAACGACGGGCTAGCACACAATGAGCAGTTCTTC. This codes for CASPGNDGLAHNEQFF.

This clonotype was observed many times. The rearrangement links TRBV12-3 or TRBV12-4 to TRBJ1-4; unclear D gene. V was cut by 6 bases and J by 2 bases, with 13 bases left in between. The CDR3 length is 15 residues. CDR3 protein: CASSGRPHTNEKLFF. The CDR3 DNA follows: TGTGCCAGCAGCGGTCGGCCTCACACTAATGAAAAACTGTTTTTT.

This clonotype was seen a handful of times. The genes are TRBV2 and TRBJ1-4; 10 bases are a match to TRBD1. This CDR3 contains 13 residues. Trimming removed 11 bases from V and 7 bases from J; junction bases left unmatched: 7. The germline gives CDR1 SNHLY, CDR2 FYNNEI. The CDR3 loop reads CAGQGTGAEKLFF. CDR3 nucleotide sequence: TGTGCCGGACAAGGGACAGGGGCTGAAAAACTGTTTTTT. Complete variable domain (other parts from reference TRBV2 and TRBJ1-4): EPEVTQTPSHQVTQMGQEVILRCVPISNHLYFYWYRQILGQKVEFLVSFYNNEISEKSEIFDDQFSVERPDGSNFTLKIRSTKLEDSAMYFCAGQGTGAEKLFFGSGTQLSVL.

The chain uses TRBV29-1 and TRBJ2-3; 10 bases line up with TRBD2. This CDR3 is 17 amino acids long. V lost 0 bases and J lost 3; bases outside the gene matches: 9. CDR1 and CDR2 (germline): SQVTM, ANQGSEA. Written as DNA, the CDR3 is TGCAGCGTTGAAGATGTTGAGCGGGGGGGCCGTACAGATACGCAGTATTTT. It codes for CSVEDVERGGRTDTQYF.

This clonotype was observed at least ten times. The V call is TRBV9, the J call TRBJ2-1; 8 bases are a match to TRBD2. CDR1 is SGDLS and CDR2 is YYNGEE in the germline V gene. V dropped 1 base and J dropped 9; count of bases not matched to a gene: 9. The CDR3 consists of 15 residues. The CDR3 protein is CASSVTSGSDGEQFF. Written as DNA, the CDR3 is TGTGCCAGCAGCGTAACCAGCGGGAGTGATGGTGAGCAGTTCTTC.

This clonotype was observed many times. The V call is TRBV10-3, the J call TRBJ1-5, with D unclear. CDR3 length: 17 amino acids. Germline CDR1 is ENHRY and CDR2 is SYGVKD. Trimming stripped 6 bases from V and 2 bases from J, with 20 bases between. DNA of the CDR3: TGTGCCATCAGCGATCCGGACGGCCGGTGGGGCAATCAGCCCCAGCATTTT. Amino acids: CAISDPDGRWGNQPQHF.

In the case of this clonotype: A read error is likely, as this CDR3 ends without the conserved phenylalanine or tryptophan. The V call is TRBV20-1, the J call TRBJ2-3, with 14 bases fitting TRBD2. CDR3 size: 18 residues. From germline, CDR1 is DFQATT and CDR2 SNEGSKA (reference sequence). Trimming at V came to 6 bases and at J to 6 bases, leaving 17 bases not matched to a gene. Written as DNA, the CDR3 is TGCAGTGCAAGGAGGACTAGCGGGGGGTCTTACCCGGGCGATACGCAGTATTTA. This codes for CSARRTSGGSYPGDTQYL.

CDR3 DNA sequence: TGTGCCAGCAGCCAACAGGGGGATAGAAACACCATATATTTT. Translation: CASSQQGDRNTIYF. The rearrangement joins TRBV7-2 to TRBJ1-3; 8 nucleotides line up with TRBD1. In germline, CDR1 is SGHTA, CDR2 FQGNSA. V gave up 5 bases and J gave up 5 bases; unmatched junction bases: 5. This CDR3 region has 14 residues.

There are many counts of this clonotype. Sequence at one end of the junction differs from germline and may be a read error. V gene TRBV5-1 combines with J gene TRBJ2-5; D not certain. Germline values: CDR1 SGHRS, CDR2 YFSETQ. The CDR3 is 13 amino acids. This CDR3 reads CASSLGRQETQYF. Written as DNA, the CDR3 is TGTGCCAGCAGCTTGGGCAGACAAGAGACCCAGTACTTC.

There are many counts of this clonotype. The CDR3 loop is CASSLSQGRNQPQHF. CDR3 nucleotides: TGTGCCAGCAGCCTAAGTCAGGGGCGCAATCAGCCCCAGCATTTT. The J gene is TRBJ1-5, the V gene TRBV4-2; TRBD1 is a possible D gene (6 bases). Trimming removed 4 bases at V and 2 bases at J, with 12 bases between. The CDR3 length is 15 residues. From germline, CDR1 is LGHNA and CDR2 YNFKEQ.

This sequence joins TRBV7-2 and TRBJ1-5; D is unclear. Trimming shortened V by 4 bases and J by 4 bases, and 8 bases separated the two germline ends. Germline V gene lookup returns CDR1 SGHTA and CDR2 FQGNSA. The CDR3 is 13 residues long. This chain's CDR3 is CASSSSRNQPQHF. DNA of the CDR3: TGTGCCAGCAGCTCCAGTCGTAATCAGCCCCAGCATTTT.

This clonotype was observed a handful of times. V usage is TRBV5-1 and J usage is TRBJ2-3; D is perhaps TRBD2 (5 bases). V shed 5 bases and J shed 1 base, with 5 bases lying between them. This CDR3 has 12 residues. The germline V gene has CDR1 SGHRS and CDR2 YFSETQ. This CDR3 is CASREGTDTQYF. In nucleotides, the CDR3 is TGCGCCAGCAGGGAGGGCACAGATACGCAGTATTTT. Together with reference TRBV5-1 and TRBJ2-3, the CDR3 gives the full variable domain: KAGVTQTPRYLIKTRGQQVTLSCSPISGHRSVSWYQQTPGQGLQFLFEYFSETQRNKGNFPGRFSGRQFSNSRSEMNVSTLELGDSALYLCASREGTDTQYFGPGTRLTVL.

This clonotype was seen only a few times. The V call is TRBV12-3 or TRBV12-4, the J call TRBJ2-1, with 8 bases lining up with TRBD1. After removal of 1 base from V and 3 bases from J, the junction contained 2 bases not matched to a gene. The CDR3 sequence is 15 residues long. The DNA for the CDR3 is TGTGCCAGCAGTTTAGGTGGGACAGGCTACAATGAGCAGTTCTTC. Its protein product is CASSLGGTGYNEQFF.

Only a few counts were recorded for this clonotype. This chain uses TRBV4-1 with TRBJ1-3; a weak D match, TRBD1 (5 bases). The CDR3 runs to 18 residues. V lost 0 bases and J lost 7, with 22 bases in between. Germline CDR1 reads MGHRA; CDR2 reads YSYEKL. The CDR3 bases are TGCGCCAGCAGCCAAGATGTGGGACGGACTAGCATTTTGAACACCATATATTTT. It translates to CASSQDVGRTSILNTIYF.